This TCR beta chain emerged from a study of CD8 T cells in ankylosing spondylitis. Study-level findings and limits: Several highly homologous variants made up a TCR beta motif that seemed to typify ankylosing spondylitis blood. Some motif variants were previously reported in reactive arthritis synovial fluid and blood. CD8+ by phenotype, disease-linked clones were relatively rare in peripheral blood. Reportedly, disease-linked clones are significantly enriched in ankylosing spondylitis patients' matched synovial fluid.

A quantitative 5'-RACE method, one with molecular barcodes, was used to make TCR beta libraries. TCRdb reprocessed the 5' RACE reads via MiXCR and lists one record per CDR3 protein. The profile shows roughly 490,000 distinct CDR3 sequences, about 5.2% of them singletons. Germline V lookup: CDR1 KGHDR, CDR2 SFDVKD. The CDR3 is 13 amino acids. The V segment lost 4 bases and the J segment 10 bases; nucleotides outside the gene matches: 7. This clonotype has at least ten counts. Its antigen is not identified. This sequence originates from a male donor with ankylosing spondylitis. The V gene is TRBV24-1, the J gene TRBJ1-1; 8 nucleotides line up with TRBD1. Sequenced input: blood, either unsorted or a sorted T cell fraction (not recorded which). The CDR3 region has the DNA TGTGCCACCAGTGAACCTTCGACAGGGGTAGCTTTCTTT. Protein: CATSEPSTGVAFF.